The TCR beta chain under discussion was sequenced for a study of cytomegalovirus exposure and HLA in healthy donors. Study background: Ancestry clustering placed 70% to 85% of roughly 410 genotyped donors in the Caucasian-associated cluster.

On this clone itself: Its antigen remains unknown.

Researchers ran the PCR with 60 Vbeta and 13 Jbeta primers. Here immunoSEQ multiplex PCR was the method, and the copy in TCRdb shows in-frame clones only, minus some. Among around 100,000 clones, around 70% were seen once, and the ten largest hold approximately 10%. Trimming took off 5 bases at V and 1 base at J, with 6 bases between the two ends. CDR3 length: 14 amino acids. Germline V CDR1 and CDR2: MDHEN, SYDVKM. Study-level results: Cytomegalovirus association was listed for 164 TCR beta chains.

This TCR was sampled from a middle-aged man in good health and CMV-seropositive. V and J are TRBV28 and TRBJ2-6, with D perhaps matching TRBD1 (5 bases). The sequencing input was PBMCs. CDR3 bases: TGTGCCAGCAGTGCAGGGTCTGGGGCCAACGTCCTGACTTTC. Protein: CASSAGSGANVLTF.